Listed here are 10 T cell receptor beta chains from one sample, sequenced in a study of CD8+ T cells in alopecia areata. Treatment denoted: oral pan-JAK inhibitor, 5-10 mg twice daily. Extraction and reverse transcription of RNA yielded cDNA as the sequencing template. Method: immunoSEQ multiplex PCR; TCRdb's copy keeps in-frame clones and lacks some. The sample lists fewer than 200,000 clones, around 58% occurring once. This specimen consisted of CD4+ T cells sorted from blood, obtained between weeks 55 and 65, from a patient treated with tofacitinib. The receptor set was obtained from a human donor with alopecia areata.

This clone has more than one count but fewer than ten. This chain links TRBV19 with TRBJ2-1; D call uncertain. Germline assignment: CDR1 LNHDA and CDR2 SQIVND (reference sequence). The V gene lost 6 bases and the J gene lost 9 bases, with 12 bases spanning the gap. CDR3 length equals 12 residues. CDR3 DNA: TGTGCCAGTAGCGGGTCAGGTGGTGAGCAGTTCTTC. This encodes CASSGSGGEQFF.

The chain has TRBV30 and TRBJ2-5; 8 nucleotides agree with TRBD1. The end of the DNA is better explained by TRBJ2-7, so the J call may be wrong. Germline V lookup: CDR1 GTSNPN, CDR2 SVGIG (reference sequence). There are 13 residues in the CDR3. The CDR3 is CAWTRDRNYEQYF. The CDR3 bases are TGTGCCTGGACCAGGGACAGGAACTACGAGCAGTACTTC.

The CDR3: CASRSPRGRGSEQYF. CDR3 sequence (DNA): TGTGCCAGCAGGTCGCCCAGGGGGAGGGGGTCCGAGCAGTACTTC. The J gene is TRBJ2-7, the V gene TRBV6-5; the D gene could be TRBD1 or TRBD2 (7 bases each). From germline, CDR1 is MNHEY and CDR2 SVGAGI. The CDR3 sequence is 15 residues long. V gave up 6 bases and J gave up 6 bases, with 21 bases separating them.

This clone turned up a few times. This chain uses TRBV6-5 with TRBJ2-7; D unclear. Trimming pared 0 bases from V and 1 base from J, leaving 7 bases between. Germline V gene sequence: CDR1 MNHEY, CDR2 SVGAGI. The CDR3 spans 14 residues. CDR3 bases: TGTGCCAGCAGTTACTCTGTAGGATCCTACGAGCAGTACTTC. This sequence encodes CASSYSVGSYEQYF.

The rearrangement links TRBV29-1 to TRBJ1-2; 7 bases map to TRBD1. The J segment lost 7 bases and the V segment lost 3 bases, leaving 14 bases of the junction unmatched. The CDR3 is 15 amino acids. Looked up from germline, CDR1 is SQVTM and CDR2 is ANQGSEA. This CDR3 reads CSVEPQQGKDIGYTF. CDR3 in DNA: TGCAGCGTTGAGCCTCAACAGGGGAAGGATATTGGCTACACCTTC.

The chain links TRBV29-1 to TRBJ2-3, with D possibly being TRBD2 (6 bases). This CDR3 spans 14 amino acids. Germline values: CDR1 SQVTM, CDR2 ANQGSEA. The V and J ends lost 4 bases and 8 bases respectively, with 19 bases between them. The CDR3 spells CSVVRRGSGVTQYF. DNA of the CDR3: TGCAGCGTTGTTCGGCGGGGAAGTGGCGTTACGCAGTATTTT.

CDR3 in amino acids: CAWSPRLAGMIYEQYF. Written as DNA, the CDR3 is TGTGCCTGGAGTCCCCGTTTAGCGGGGATGATCTACGAGCAGTACTTC. The chain uses TRBV30 and TRBJ2-7, with TRBD2 identical over 8 bases. This CDR3 is built from 16 residues. CDR1 is GTSNPN, CDR2 SVGIG, per germline (reference sequence). With V trimmed by 2 bases and J by 3 bases, 12 bases remained unmatched. Full variable domain (missing parts from reference TRBV30 and TRBJ2-7): SQTIHQWPATLVQPVGSPLSLECTVEGTSNPNLYWYRQAAGRGLQLLFYSVGIGQISSEVPQNLSASRPQDRQFILSSKKLLLSDSGFYLCAWSPRLAGMIYEQYFGPGTRLTVT.

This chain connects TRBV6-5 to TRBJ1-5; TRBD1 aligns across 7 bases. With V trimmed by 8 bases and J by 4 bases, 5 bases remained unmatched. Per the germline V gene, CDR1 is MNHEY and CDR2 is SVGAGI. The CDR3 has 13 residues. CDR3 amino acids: CASGGQRNQPQHF. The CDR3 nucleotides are TGTGCCAGCGGGGGACAGCGGAATCAGCCCCAGCATTTT.

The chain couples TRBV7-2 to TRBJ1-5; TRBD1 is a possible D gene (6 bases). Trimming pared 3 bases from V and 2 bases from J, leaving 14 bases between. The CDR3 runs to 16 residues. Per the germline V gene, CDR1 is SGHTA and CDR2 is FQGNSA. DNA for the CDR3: TGTGCCAGCAGCTTTGGAATAGGGGGTGGCAATCAGCCCCAGCATTTT. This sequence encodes CASSFGIGGGNQPQHF.

CDR3 protein: CASSDRGRIDEQYF. For the CDR3, the DNA is TGTGCCAGCAGTGACAGGGGGCGCATCGACGAGCAGTACTTC. The rearrangement links TRBV6-5 to TRBJ2-7, with 10 bases identical to TRBD1. The J segment lost 5 bases and the V segment lost 5 bases, leaving 6 bases of the junction unmatched. Germline values: CDR1 MNHEY, CDR2 SVGAGI. CDR3 length equals 14 residues.